This TCR beta chain was obtained from a study of identical twins. Unique molecular identifiers were present on the cDNA, which also gained a universal primer site by template switching. TCRdb processed the 5' RACE reads anew with MiXCR; each CDR3 protein has one entry. The repertoire consists of about 1.7 million distinct CDR3 sequences, with about 31% occurring once and the leading ten covering 0.27%. This clonotype was counted only a few times. Input material: cord blood. The sequence was obtained from a newborn girl in good health.

The CDR3 here is CASSRHTFNYGYTF. The CDR3 DNA reads TGTGCCAGCAGCCGGCATACTTTTAACTATGGCTACACCTTC. The V call is TRBV7-6, the J call TRBJ1-2, with D uncertain. V lost 5 bases, J lost 1 base, and 11 bases lay in between. The CDR3 has 14 residues. Germline-derived CDR1 and CDR2 are SGHVS and FNYEAQ.